A selection of T cell receptor beta chains follows, all from one sample in a study of blood T cell repertoires in COVID-19. TCRdb's copy holds only in-frame clones and misses some; the assay was immunoSEQ multiplex PCR. The sample contains about 150,000 clones, approximately 80% of which appear only once. Sequenced: peripheral blood. All receptors come from a man aged 55 to 70 with active or convalescent COVID-19. The CDR3 runs from the conserved cysteine through the conserved F or W. Each record gives: J gene, clone size, D gene, V gene, CDR3 protein, CDR3 DNA. The D gene is left open where the match is weak. Part of the rows lack a size; the others show once, few, many or a class for expanded clones.

j_call: TRBJ2-5; clone_size: NA; d_call: TRBD1; v_call: TRBV7-8; cdr3_aa: CASSLNLRGTGEETQYF; cdr3_nt: TGTGCCAGCAGCTTAAACCTCAGGGGGACCGGAGAAGAGACCCAGTACTTC
j_call: TRBJ2-2; clone_size: NA; d_call: NA; v_call: TRBV19; cdr3_aa: CASSIAGATGELFF; cdr3_nt: TGTGCCAGTAGTATAGCAGGGGCCACCGGGGAGCTGTTTTTT
j_call: TRBJ1-6; clone_size: NA; d_call: NA; v_call: TRBV11-3; cdr3_aa: CASSSRVDSPLHF; cdr3_nt: TGTGCCAGCAGCTCCCGAGTTGATTCACCCCTCCACTTT
j_call: TRBJ2-7; clone_size: NA; d_call: TRBD1; v_call: TRBV10-3; cdr3_aa: CAIRGDRDSYEQYF; cdr3_nt: TGTGCCATCAGGGGGGACAGGGACTCCTACGAGCAGTACTTC
j_call: TRBJ2-5; clone_size: NA; d_call: TRBD2; v_call: TRBV9; cdr3_aa: CASSPPREIGQETQYF; cdr3_nt: TGTGCCAGCAGCCCCCCGCGGGAGATTGGTCAAGAGACCCAGTACTTC
j_call: TRBJ2-5; clone_size: NA; d_call: TRBD1; v_call: TRBV24-1; cdr3_aa: CATSDRSGGGGETQYF; cdr3_nt: TGTGCCACCAGTGATAGGTCAGGGGGCGGTGGGGAGACCCAGTACTTC
j_call: TRBJ1-2; clone_size: NA; d_call: TRBD1; v_call: TRBV28; cdr3_aa: CASSVGQGANGYTF; cdr3_nt: TGTGCCAGCAGTGTGGGACAGGGGGCGAACGGCTACACCTTC
j_call: TRBJ2-2; clone_size: NA; d_call: NA; v_call: TRBV28; cdr3_aa: CASSFQGAGELFF; cdr3_nt: TGTGCCAGCAGTTTCCAGGGTGCCGGGGAGCTGTTTTTT
j_call: TRBJ2-7; clone_size: NA; d_call: NA; v_call: TRBV30; cdr3_aa: CAYRTPASYEQYF; cdr3_nt: TGTGCCTATCGGACTCCCGCAAGCTACGAGCAGTACTTC
j_call: TRBJ1-2; clone_size: NA; d_call: NA; v_call: TRBV3-1/TRBV3-2; cdr3_aa: CASSQAQGSGYGYTF; cdr3_nt: TGTGCCAGCAGCCAAGCTCAGGGATCTGGCTATGGCTACACCTTC
j_call: TRBJ2-3; clone_size: NA; d_call: TRBD2; v_call: TRBV7-3; cdr3_aa: CASSRAGAADTQYF; cdr3_nt: TGTGCCAGCAGTCGAGCGGGGGCCGCAGATACGCAGTATTTT
j_call: TRBJ2-3; clone_size: NA; d_call: TRBD2; v_call: TRBV14; cdr3_aa: CASSQDEVRLAGGDTQYF; cdr3_nt: TGTGCCAGCAGCCAAGATGAAGTGCGACTAGCGGGAGGAGATACGCAGTATTTT
j_call: TRBJ1-4; clone_size: NA; d_call: TRBD1; v_call: TRBV2; cdr3_aa: CALGTDNEKLFF; cdr3_nt: TGTGCCCTCGGGACAGACAATGAAAAACTGTTTTTT
j_call: TRBJ2-7; clone_size: NA; d_call: TRBD2; v_call: TRBV5-4; cdr3_aa: CASSPGLPSSYEQYF; cdr3_nt: TGTGCCAGCAGCCCGGGACTACCAAGCTCCTACGAGCAGTACTTC
j_call: TRBJ2-1; clone_size: NA; d_call: NA; v_call: TRBV5-1; cdr3_aa: CASRRFSYNEQFF; cdr3_nt: TGCGCCAGTCGGAGGTTCTCCTACAATGAGCAGTTCTTC
j_call: TRBJ1-6; clone_size: few; d_call: NA; v_call: TRBV19; cdr3_aa: CASSIATSSSPLHF; cdr3_nt: TGTGCCAGTAGTATAGCGACAAGCAGTTCACCCCTCCACTTT
j_call: TRBJ1-4; clone_size: NA; d_call: NA; v_call: TRBV4-1; cdr3_aa: CASSHVAGRPFF; cdr3_nt: TGCGCCAGCAGCCACGTGGCGGGACGTCCGTTTTTT
j_call: TRBJ1-2; clone_size: NA; d_call: TRBD1; v_call: TRBV29-1; cdr3_aa: CSVEDTGTAYGYTF; cdr3_nt: TGCAGCGTTGAAGACACAGGGACAGCCTATGGCTACACCTTC